The rows below give T cell receptor beta chains drawn from one sample of a study of early T cells in non-severe SARS-CoV-2 infection. MiXCR, applied by TCRdb to the 5' RACE reads, yields one record per CDR3 protein. The repertoire consists of 98,000 or so distinct CDR3 sequences, with roughly 12% occurring once and the leading ten covering about 4.6%. The input for sequencing was whole blood, taken at baseline. The receptors were gathered from an adult who was a healthcare worker with PCR-confirmed SARS-CoV-2 infection or an uninfected control (not recorded which). Each CDR3 is given with its conserved first and last residue. The D gene is left open where the match is weak. Not all rows give a size; the values are once, few, many and, for expanded clones, a class.

TRBV6-5,TRBJ2-7,-,TRBD1,TGTGCCAGCAGTTACTCGATAGGACAGGGCTACGAGCTGTACTTC,CASSYSIGQGYELYF
TRBV9,TRBJ2-7,many,TRBD2,TGTGCCAGCAGCCCCGCACTAGCGGGAGTAGAGCAGTACTTC,CASSPALAGVEQYF
TRBV6-6,TRBJ2-2,-,-,TGTGCCAGCAGTGCAACGTCGACAGGGGAGCTGTTTTTT,CASSATSTGELFF
TRBV12-3/TRBV12-4,TRBJ2-2,-,TRBD1,TGTGCCAGCAGTCAACAGGGGTACACCGGGGAGCTGTTTTTT,CASSQQGYTGELFF
TRBV10-1,TRBJ2-7,-,TRBD2,TGCGCCAGCAGTCGAGACCAGCGGGAGGAGCAGTACTTC,CASSRDQREEQYF
TRBV5-1,TRBJ2-3,many,-,TGCGCCAGCAGCTTGTCAGGAGCCCTCACAGATACGCAGTATTTT,CASSLSGALTDTQYF
TRBV19,TRBJ2-4,many,TRBD2,TGTGCCAGTAGTACCCAAGGGACTAGCGGACCCAAAAACATTCAGTACTTC,CASSTQGTSGPKNIQYF
TRBV5-6,TRBJ2-3,many,-,TGTGCCAGCAGCTTGGCGGGCGGGTTTCGCACAGATACGCAGTATTTT,CASSLAGGFRTDTQYF
TRBV2,TRBJ1-5,few,-,TGTGCCAGCAGTTACGCTGGCAATCAGCCCCAGCATTTT,CASSYAGNQPQHF
TRBV18,TRBJ2-3,many,TRBD2,TGTGCCAGCTCACCAGGACTAGCTCCAGATACGCAGTATTTT,CASSPGLAPDTQYF
TRBV14,TRBJ2-3,many,-,TGTGCCAGCAGCCAAGAGGCAGGAGGAGGCACAGATACGCAGTATTTT,CASSQEAGGGTDTQYF
TRBV20-1,TRBJ1-5,few,-,TGCAGTGCTAGACGGGAAGATCAGCCCCAGCATTTT,CSARREDQPQHF
TRBV10-3,TRBJ1-6,-,TRBD1,TGTGCCACGAAAGACAGGGGGACTAATTCACCCCTCCACTTT,CATKDRGTNSPLHF
TRBV6-2/TRBV6-3,TRBJ2-3,many,-,TGTGCCAGCAGTTACGATAATCGCCAGGGAGAGACGCAGTATTTT,CASSYDNRQGETQYF
TRBV7-9,TRBJ1-1,many,TRBD1,TGTGCCAGCAGCTTCGGACAGGGAAATACTGAAGCTTTCTTT,CASSFGQGNTEAFF
TRBV6-6,TRBJ2-1,few,TRBD2,TGTGCCAGCAGTTACTCGAGCCCTTTAGCGGGGGAGCAGTTCTTC,CASSYSSPLAGEQFF
TRBV29-1,TRBJ1-2,-,TRBD1,TGCAGCGCTCTCCCGGGACAGGGGATATTCCATGGCTACACCTTC,CSALPGQGIFHGYTF
TRBV28,TRBJ2-5,medium-sized,TRBD2,TGTGCCAGCAGTGGAGGTGGGGGGGTCCGGGAGACCCAGTACTTC,CASSGGGGVRETQYF
TRBV2,TRBJ1-5,-,TRBD1,TGTGCCAGCAGTTTCCGGGACAGTCTCAATCAGCCCCAGCATTTT,CASSFRDSLNQPQHF
TRBV7-8,TRBJ2-7,-,TRBD2,TGTGCCAGCAGCCCGTGGACTAGCGGGAGTCACGAGCAGTACTTC,CASSPWTSGSHEQYF
TRBV7-3,TRBJ2-2,many,-,TGTGCCAGCAGCCTACAGGGAACCGGGGAGCTGTTTTTT,CASSLQGTGELFF
TRBV27,TRBJ2-7,-,-,TGTGCCAGCAGTCAATGGGAAAATATCTACGAGCAGTACTTC,CASSQWENIYEQYF
TRBV29-1,TRBJ1-1,many,-,TGCAGCGTTGGGGATGGAGCGTTGAACACTGAAGCTTTCTTT,CSVGDGALNTEAFF
TRBV20-1,TRBJ1-1,-,-,TGCAGTGCTAGGTGGGGACCGATGAACACTGAAGCTTTCTTT,CSARWGPMNTEAFF
TRBV13,TRBJ2-7,many,TRBD1,TGTGCCAGCAGCTCCCGGGACAGGGGGGCCTACGAGCAGTACTTC,CASSSRDRGAYEQYF
TRBV13,TRBJ2-6,-,-,TGTGCCAGTCGCAAGGAGTCTGGGGCCAACGTCCTGACTTTC,CASRKESGANVLTF
TRBV30,TRBJ2-1,many,TRBD2,TGTGCCTGGAGTCTCCGCACTAGCGGGATAATCTACAATGAGCAGTTCTTC,CAWSLRTSGIIYNEQFF
TRBV19,TRBJ1-5,many,-,TGTGCCAGTAGTTCCGAAGGCAGGGACAATCAGCCCCAGCATTTT,CASSSEGRDNQPQHF
TRBV3-1,TRBJ2-7,-,-,TGTGCCAGCAGCCTTCTGGGGGAAGGGCAGTACTTC,CASSLLGEGQYF
TRBV4-1,TRBJ2-1,-,-,TGCGCCAGCAGCCAAGATGCCCTTTACAATGAGCAGTTCTTC,CASSQDALYNEQFF
TRBV30,TRBJ1-2,-,-,TGTGCCTGGAGTAGGGGCCAGAACTATGGCTACACCTTC,CAWSRGQNYGYTF
TRBV7-9,TRBJ1-6,-,TRBD1,TGTGCCAGCAGCCCAGGGACAGTTGCATCACCCCTCCACTTT,CASSPGTVASPLHF
TRBV19,TRBJ2-3,-,TRBD1,TGTGCCAGTAGGGGGACAGATCCTAGCACAGATACGCAGTATTTT,CASRGTDPSTDTQYF
TRBV24-1,TRBJ2-3,many,-,TGTGCCACCAGTGACCGTCGCGCCGGCACTACAGATACGCAGTATTTT,CATSDRRAGTTDTQYF
TRBV28,TRBJ1-2,few,-,TGTGCCAGCAGTACGACGCCTACCCACGGCTACACCTTC,CASSTTPTHGYTF
TRBV7-9,TRBJ2-5,-,TRBD1,TGTGCCAGCAGCTTACGGGACAGCATGTACCAAGAGACCCAGTACTTC,CASSLRDSMYQETQYF
TRBV20-1,TRBJ2-7,-,-,TGCAGTGCCCCTCCTCTCCGGGGGCCCTACGAGCAGTACTTC,CSAPPLRGPYEQYF
TRBV12-3/TRBV12-4,TRBJ2-1,-,-,TGTGCCAGCAGTCGAATCCAGCGGCCCGGAGGGCATGAGCAGTTCTTC,CASSRIQRPGGHEQFF
TRBV2,TRBJ1-2,-,-,TGTGCCAGCAGTGAAGCGCGTCAGGGTCACTACACCTTC,CASSEARQGHYTF
TRBV3-1,TRBJ2-5,-,-,TGTGCCAGCAGCCAAGCACAGCCCCATGGGACCCAGTACTTC,CASSQAQPHGTQYF
TRBV20-1,TRBJ1-1,-,-,TGCAGTGCTAGAGTGACTGAGAGGCCCACTGAAGCTTTCTTT,CSARVTERPTEAFF
TRBV6-1,TRBJ2-2,many,-,TGTGCCAGCAGTGGCTGGACAGAATTAACCGGGGAGCTGTTTTTT,CASSGWTELTGELFF